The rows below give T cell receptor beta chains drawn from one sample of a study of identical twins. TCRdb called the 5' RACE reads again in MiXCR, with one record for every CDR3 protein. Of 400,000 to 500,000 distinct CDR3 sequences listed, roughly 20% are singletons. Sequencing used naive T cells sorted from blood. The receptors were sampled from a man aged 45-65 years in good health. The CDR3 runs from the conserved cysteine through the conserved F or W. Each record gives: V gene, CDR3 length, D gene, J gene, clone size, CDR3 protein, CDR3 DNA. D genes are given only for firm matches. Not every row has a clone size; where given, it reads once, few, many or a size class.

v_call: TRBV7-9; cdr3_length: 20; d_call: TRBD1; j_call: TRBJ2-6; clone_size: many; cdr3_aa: CASSLAGQGLIGSGANVLTF; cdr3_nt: TGTGCCAGCAGCTTGGCTGGACAGGGTTTAATCGGCTCTGGGGCCAACGTCCTGACTTTC
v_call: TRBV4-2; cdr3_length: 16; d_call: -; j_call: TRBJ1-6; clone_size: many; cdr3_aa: CASSQELKGGNSPLHF; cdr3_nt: TGTGCCAGCAGCCAAGAGTTGAAGGGCGGAAATTCACCCCTCCACTTT
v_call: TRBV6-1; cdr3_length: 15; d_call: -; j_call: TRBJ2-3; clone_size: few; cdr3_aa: CASNGPGGTTDTQYF; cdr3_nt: TGTGCCAGCAATGGTCCAGGGGGGACCACAGATACGCAGTATTTT
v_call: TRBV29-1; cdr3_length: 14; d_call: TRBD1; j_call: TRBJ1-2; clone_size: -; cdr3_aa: CSVEGFDRGGGYTF; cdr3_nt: TGCAGCGTTGAAGGGTTCGACAGGGGAGGTGGCTACACCTTC
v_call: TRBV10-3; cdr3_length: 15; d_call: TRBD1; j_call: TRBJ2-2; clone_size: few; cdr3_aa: CAISRDRGDTGELFF; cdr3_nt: TGTGCCATCAGTCGGGACAGGGGAGACACCGGGGAGCTGTTTTTT
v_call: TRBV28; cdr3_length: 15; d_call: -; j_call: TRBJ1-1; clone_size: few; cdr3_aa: CASSFPGAAGTEAFF; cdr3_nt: TGTGCCAGCAGTTTCCCGGGGGCCGCTGGCACTGAAGCTTTCTTT
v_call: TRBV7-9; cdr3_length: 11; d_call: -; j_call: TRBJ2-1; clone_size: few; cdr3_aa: CASGWAHEQFF; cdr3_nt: TGTGCCAGCGGGTGGGCCCATGAGCAGTTCTTC
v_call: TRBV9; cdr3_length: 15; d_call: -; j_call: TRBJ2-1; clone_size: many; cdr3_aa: CASSVGSGWGYEQFF; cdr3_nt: TGTGCCAGCAGCGTAGGGTCAGGGTGGGGGTATGAGCAGTTCTTC
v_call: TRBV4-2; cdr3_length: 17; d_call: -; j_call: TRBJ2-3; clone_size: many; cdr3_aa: CASSQDQSSIGTDTQYF; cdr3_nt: TGTGCCAGCAGCCAAGATCAGTCGAGCATCGGCACAGATACGCAGTATTTT
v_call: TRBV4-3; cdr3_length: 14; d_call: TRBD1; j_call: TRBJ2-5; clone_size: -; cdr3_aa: CASSQEDRGETQYF; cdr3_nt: TGCGCCAGCAGCCAAGAGGACAGGGGAGAGACCCAGTACTTC
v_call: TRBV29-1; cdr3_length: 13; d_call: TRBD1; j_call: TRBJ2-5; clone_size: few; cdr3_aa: CSVEPTGAETQYF; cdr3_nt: TGCAGCGTTGAACCTACAGGGGCAGAGACCCAGTACTTC
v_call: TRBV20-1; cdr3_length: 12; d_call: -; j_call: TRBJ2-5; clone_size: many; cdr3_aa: CSASGRKETQYF; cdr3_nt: TGCAGTGCTAGCGGCAGAAAAGAGACCCAGTACTTC
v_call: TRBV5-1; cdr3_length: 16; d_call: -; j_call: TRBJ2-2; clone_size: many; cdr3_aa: CASSYSRSEGTGELFF; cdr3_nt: TGCGCCAGCAGCTACTCGCGTAGCGAGGGCACCGGGGAGCTGTTTTTT
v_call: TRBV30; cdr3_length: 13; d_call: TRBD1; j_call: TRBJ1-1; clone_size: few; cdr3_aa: CAWSVQGFSEAFF; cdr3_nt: TGTGCCTGGAGTGTACAGGGGTTTTCTGAAGCTTTCTTT
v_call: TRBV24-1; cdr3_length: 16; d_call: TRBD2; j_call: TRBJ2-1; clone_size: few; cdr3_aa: CATSDRLAGGNNEQFF; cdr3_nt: TGTGCCACCAGTGATCGACTAGCGGGGGGGAACAATGAGCAGTTCTTC
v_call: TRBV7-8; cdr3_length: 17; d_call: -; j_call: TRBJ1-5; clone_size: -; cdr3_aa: CASSLAAPGRGNQPQHF; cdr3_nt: TGTGCCAGCAGCTTAGCGGCCCCCGGAAGGGGCAATCAGCCCCAGCATTTT
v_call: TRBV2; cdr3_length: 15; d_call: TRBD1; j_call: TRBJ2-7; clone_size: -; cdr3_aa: CASSAWTGGIYEQYF; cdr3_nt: TGTGCCAGCAGTGCGTGGACAGGGGGAATCTACGAGCAGTACTTC
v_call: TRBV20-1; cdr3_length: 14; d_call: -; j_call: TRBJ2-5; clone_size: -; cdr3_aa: CSARDHMGRETQYF; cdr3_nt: TGCAGTGCTAGAGATCATATGGGGAGAGAGACCCAGTACTTC
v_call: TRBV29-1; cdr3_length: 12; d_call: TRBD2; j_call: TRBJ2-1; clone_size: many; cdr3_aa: CSVRDERGHQFF; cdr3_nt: TGCAGCGTTAGAGACGAGCGGGGTCACCAGTTCTTC
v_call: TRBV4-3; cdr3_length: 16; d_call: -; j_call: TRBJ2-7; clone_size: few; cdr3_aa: CASSQDEWERPYEQYF; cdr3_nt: TGCGCCAGCAGCCAAGATGAATGGGAGCGCCCCTACGAGCAGTACTTC